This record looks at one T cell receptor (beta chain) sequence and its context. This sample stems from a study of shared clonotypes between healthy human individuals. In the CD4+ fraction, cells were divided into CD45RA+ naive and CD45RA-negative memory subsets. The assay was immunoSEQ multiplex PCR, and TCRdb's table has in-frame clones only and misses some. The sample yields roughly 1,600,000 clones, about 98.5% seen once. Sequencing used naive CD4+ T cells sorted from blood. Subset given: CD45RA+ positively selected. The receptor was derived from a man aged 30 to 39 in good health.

DNA of the CDR3: TGTGCCACCGAGGGGGTAGAGGAGACCCAGTACTTC. Protein product: CATEGVEETQYF. The gene calls are TRBV15 and TRBJ2-5; D possibly corresponds to TRBD1 (6 bases). The ends were cut back, 8 bases at V and 5 bases at J, with 12 bases in the middle. CDR1 and CDR2 from the germline V gene are LNHNV and YYDKDF (reference sequence). The CDR3 has 12 residues.